The 19 T cell receptor beta chains below were found in one sample sequenced in a study of blood T cell repertoires in COVID-19. The table came from immunoSEQ multiplex PCR; TCRdb's copy has only in-frame clones and leaves some out. The sample comprises about 33,000 clones, almost 90% of which are singletons, and about 6.3% rests with the top ten. The source material was peripheral blood. These receptor sequences come from a human donor in a cohort sampled during active COVID-19.

The rearrangement joins TRBV27 to TRBJ2-7; a weak D match, TRBD1 (6 bases). This CDR3 is built from 15 residues. V was clipped by 4 bases and J by 3 bases, with 16 bases between them. Germline CDR1 and CDR2: MNHEY and SMNVEV (reference sequence). In DNA form, the CDR3 reads TGTGCCAGCAGTTGGACGGGACACTACATCTACGAGCAGTACTTC. This sequence encodes CASSWTGHYIYEQYF.

This clone was observed a single time. The chain joins TRBV18 to TRBJ2-7; 7 bases fit TRBD1. From germline, CDR1 is KGHSH and CDR2 LQKENI. V shed 7 bases and J 3 bases; nucleotides not matched to a gene: 6. The CDR3 extends over 13 amino acids. The CDR3 here is CASWTGESYEQYF. In DNA form, the CDR3 reads TGTGCCAGCTGGACAGGTGAAAGCTACGAGCAGTACTTC.

The rearrangement links TRBV21-1 to TRBJ1-4; TRBD1, as called in the table, went unchecked against the DNA. TRBV21-1 is given as a pseudogene. This CDR3 is built from 15 residues. CDR3 nucleotides: TGTGCCAGCAGCAAATCTGCAGGGGGCGACGAAAAACTGTTTTTT. Residues: CASSKSAGGDEKLFF.

Only one count was recorded for this clone. The rearrangement joins TRBV5-6 to TRBJ2-1; perhaps TRBD1 as D (5 bases). The CDR3 loop spans 16 amino acids. The germline V gene encodes CDR1 SGHDT and CDR2 YYEEEE. V lost 2 bases and J 4 bases, leaving 16 bases between the germline ends. CDR3: CASSFGFARVYNEQFF. The CDR3 DNA is TGTGCCAGCAGCTTTGGATTTGCCAGGGTGTACAATGAGCAGTTCTTC.

This clone was observed once. The chain links TRBV27 to TRBJ1-1, with D hard to call. The CDR3 is 15 amino acids. The germline V and J ends were trimmed by 6 bases and 4 bases, with 18 bases remaining between them. The germline V gene has CDR1 MNHEY and CDR2 SMNVEV (reference sequence). The CDR3 DNA reads TGTGCCAGCAGCTCGACATTGACGGGGAGCACTGAAGCTTTCTTT. It codes for CASSSTLTGSTEAFF.

This sequence joins TRBV2 and TRBJ1-5, with D hard to call. Germline V gene lookup returns CDR1 SNHLY and CDR2 FYNNEI. The CDR3 has 15 amino acids. The V and J ends lost 0 bases and 0 bases respectively, with 6 bases between them. The CDR3 sequence: CASSEARVSNQPQHF. The CDR3 DNA is TGTGCCAGCAGTGAAGCGCGGGTTAGCAATCAGCCCCAGCATTTT.

The sample holds one count of this clone. The CDR3 sequence: CASSAAGGGDEQFF. The CDR3 DNA follows: TGTGCCAGCAGCGCCGCGGGAGGTGGTGATGAGCAGTTCTTC. The chain employs TRBV7-3 and TRBJ2-1, with 8 bases identical to TRBD2. The CDR3 has 14 amino acids. V was pared by 5 bases and J by 8 bases, with 8 bases of the junction left unmatched. Germline CDR1 and CDR2: SGHTA and FQGTGA.

This clone was seen a single time. The chain couples TRBV7-2 to TRBJ1-5; weak D call: TRBD1 (5 bases). Deletions cut 0 bases from V and 0 bases from J, with 12 bases between. The CDR3 is made up of 17 amino acids. Germline V gene sequence: CDR1 SGHTA, CDR2 FQGNSA. The CDR3 region is CASSLAPVQASNQPQHF. CDR3 bases: TGTGCCAGCAGCTTAGCGCCGGTACAGGCTAGCAATCAGCCCCAGCATTTT.

The rearrangement joins TRBV28 to TRBJ2-7, with no clear D. Trimming left V 2 bases short and J 0 bases short, with 11 bases between. CDR3 length equals 15 residues. CDR1 is MDHEN, CDR2 SYDVKM, per germline. The CDR3 DNA reads TGTGCCAGCAGTTTAACCGGGTACCGCTCCTACGAGCAGTACTTC. Amino acid sequence: CASSLTGYRSYEQYF. The complete variable domain, with remaining parts taken from reference TRBV28 and TRBJ2-7, reads DVKVTQSSRYLVKRTGEKVFLECVQDMDHENMFWYRQDPGLGLRLIYFSYDVKMKEKGDIPEGYSVSREKKERFSLILESASTNQTSMYLCASSLTGYRSYEQYFGPGTRLTVT.

The chain links TRBV6-2 or TRBV6-3 to TRBJ2-7; D gene ambiguous. V lost 6 bases, J lost 3 bases, and 9 bases lay in between. CDR1 and CDR2 (germline): MNHEY, SVGEGT. The length of the CDR3 is 12 residues. Here the CDR3 reads CASSRESYEQYF. The DNA for the CDR3 is TGTGCCAGCAGCCGCGAGAGCTACGAGCAGTACTTC.

The chain is built from TRBV21-1 and TRBJ2-2; TRBD1, the D gene given by the table, was not confirmed from the DNA. TRBV21-1 is marked as a pseudogene. The CDR3 covers 14 residues. Here the CDR3 reads CAGAGEPDTGELFF. The CDR3 nucleotides are TGTGCCGGGGCAGGGGAGCCAGACACCGGGGAGCTGTTTTTT.

About this clone itself: Germline and junction disagree at one end, which may indicate a read error. CDR3 sequence: CASSRRVADYYEQYF. The CDR3 bases are TGTGCTAGCAGCAGGCGAGTAGCGGACTACTACGAGCAGTACTTC. The rearrangement links TRBV7-7 to TRBJ2-7; a weak D match, TRBD2 (6 bases). CDR3 length: 15 amino acids. The germline V gene encodes CDR1 SSHAT and CDR2 FNYEAQ (reference sequence).

The chain's CDR3 is CASTDRGREDTQYF. The CDR3 DNA reads TGTGCCAGCACTGACAGGGGGCGCGAGGATACGCAGTATTTT. The chain carries TRBV6-6 and TRBJ2-3; TRBD1 matches 10 bases. The CDR3 length is 14 residues. J gave up 6 bases and V 7 bases, and 7 bases lay outside the gene matches. Germline lookup yields CDR1 MNHNY and CDR2 SVGAGI (reference sequence).

The CDR3 reads CASSYFRDRGQGYTF. The CDR3 bases are TGTGCCAGCAGTTACTTCCGGGACAGGGGGCAAGGCTACACCTTC. V usage is TRBV6-5 and J usage is TRBJ1-2; 12 bases align to TRBD1. The CDR3 is 15 residues long. Trimming removed 1 base from V and 8 bases from J; junction bases left unmatched: 5. The germline CDR1 and CDR2 sequences are MNHEY and SVGAGI.

The chain uses TRBV11-2 and TRBJ2-2; 7 nucleotides align to TRBD2. The CDR3 runs to 15 residues. The V and J ends lost 3 bases and 4 bases, in that order; junction bases with no gene match: 5. Germline V gene lookup returns CDR1 SGHAT and CDR2 FQNNGV. The CDR3 reads CASSLRELGTGELFF. The CDR3 DNA sequence: TGTGCCAGCAGCTTGCGGGAGTTGGGCACCGGGGAGCTGTTTTTT. Full variable domain (rest looked up from reference TRBV11-2 and TRBJ2-2): EAGVAQSPRYKIIEKRQSVAFWCNPISGHATLYWYQQILGQGPKLLIQFQNNGVVDDSQLPKDRFSAERLKGVDSTLKIQPAKLEDSAVYLCASSLRELGTGELFFGEGSRLTVL.

This clone showed up just a few times. The chain combines TRBV7-6 with TRBJ1-6; D is unresolved. CDR1 and CDR2 (germline): SGHVS, FNYEAQ. The CDR3 is 17 residues long. V shed 1 base and J shed 0 bases, with 10 bases lying between them. The CDR3: CASSLGVGSSYNSPLHF. CDR3 DNA: TGTGCCAGCAGCTTAGGTGTCGGTAGCTCCTATAATTCACCCCTCCACTTT.

This rearrangement joins TRBV7-3 to TRBJ2-7; 9 bases match TRBD2. CDR3 length: 16 residues. Trimming at V came to 0 bases and at J to 1 base, leaving 4 bases not matched to a gene. The germline V gene has CDR1 SGHTA and CDR2 FQGTGA. CDR3 bases: TGTGCCAGCAGCTTAACAAGACTAGCGGATTCCTACGAGCAGTACTTC. Its translation is CASSLTRLADSYEQYF.

The V gene is TRBV19, the J gene TRBJ1-3; D unclear. This CDR3 is built from 16 residues. V was trimmed by 6 bases and J by 0 bases, leaving 15 bases between them. Germline CDR1 reads LNHDA; CDR2 reads SQIVND (reference sequence). CDR3 residues: CASRTPVGLSGNTIYF. CDR3 coding DNA: TGTGCCAGTAGGACGCCAGTGGGCCTCTCTGGAAACACCATATATTTT.

This chain joins TRBV18 and TRBJ2-7, with D possibly matching TRBD2 (6 bases). Trimming took 4 bases from V and 3 from J, leaving 13 bases between them. The CDR3 extends over 14 amino acids. The V gene's germline CDR1 is KGHSH and CDR2 LQKENI. CDR3 DNA: TGTGCCAGCTCACAGGAGGGCTATGGCTACGAGCAGTACTTC. Amino acids: CASSQEGYGYEQYF. Complete variable domain (other parts from reference TRBV18 and TRBJ2-7): NAGVMQNPRHLVRRRGQEARLRCSPMKGHSHVYWYRQLPEEGLKFMVYLQKENIIDESGMPKERFSAEFPKEGPSILRIQQVVRGDSAAYFCASSQEGYGYEQYFGPGTRLTVT.